This T cell receptor (beta chain) comes out of a study of cytomegalovirus exposure and HLA in healthy donors. Study-wide results and limits: The authors confirmed in vitro that a few CMV-associated chains were specific for CMV antigens. In a later analysis, TCR beta V- and J-gene trimming was associated with a missense DCLRE1C variant. Most TCR sequences were uncommon, yet certain public TCRs appeared in many donors.

Germline loops: CDR1 SGHTA, CDR2 FQGNSA. This CDR3 has 15 residues. V dropped 0 bases and J dropped 5 bases, with 13 bases sitting between them. Both 60 Vbeta primers and 13 Jbeta primers went into the PCR. Assay: immunoSEQ multiplex PCR; the TCRdb copy retains only in-frame clones and omits some. The table records roughly 140,000 clones, around 77% of them present only once. Points on this clone: Antigen specificity is unknown.

The material sequenced was PBMCs. This clonotype was obtained from a woman between 45 and 60 years old in good health and CMV-seronegative. The chain is built from TRBV7-2 and TRBJ1-2, with D maybe TRBD1 (5 bases). The CDR3 protein is CASSLAGRVGYGYTF. CDR3 sequence (DNA): TGTGCCAGCAGCTTAGCTGGCAGGGTGGGGTATGGCTACACCTTC. Complete variable domain (other parts from reference TRBV7-2 and TRBJ1-2): GAGVSQSPSNKVTEKGKDVELRCDPISGHTALYWYRQSLGQGLEFLIYFQGNSAPDKSGLPSDRFSAERTGGSVSTLTIQRTQQEDSAVYLCASSLAGRVGYGYTFGSGTRLTVV.